This T cell receptor beta chain was sequenced in a study of shared clonotypes between healthy human individuals. Findings and caveats of the study: The small donor group covered limited genetic and exposure diversity.

All donors were Caucasian adults living in Nashville, Tennessee. Per the germline V gene, CDR1 is SEHNR and CDR2 is FQNEAQ (reference sequence). The CDR3 contains 16 residues. The V end was cut by 2 bases, the J end by 2 bases, with 14 bases between. Comments on this clone: Its matching antigen is unknown.

Profiled with immunoSEQ multiplex PCR; TCRdb holds only in-frame clones, not every one. The sample contains roughly 500,000 clones, around 78% of which appear only once. This clonotype was obtained from a woman between 40 and 55 years old in good health. Some clones in this sample may be carry-over from other donors' samples. The sequencing sample was made of PBMCs. V usage is TRBV7-9 and J usage is TRBJ2-3; D perhaps matches TRBD1 (7 bases). The CDR3 region is CASSLRQGGNTDTQYF. As DNA, the CDR3 is TGTGCCAGCAGCTTACGGCAGGGGGGAAACACAGATACGCAGTATTTT. The variable domain in full, completed from reference TRBV7-9 and TRBJ2-3, reads DTGVSQNPRHKITKRGQNVTFRCDPISEHNRLYWYRQTLGQGPEFLTYFQNEAQLEKSRLLSDRFSAERPKGSFSTLEIQRTEQGDSAMYLCASSLRQGGNTDTQYFGPGTRLTVL.